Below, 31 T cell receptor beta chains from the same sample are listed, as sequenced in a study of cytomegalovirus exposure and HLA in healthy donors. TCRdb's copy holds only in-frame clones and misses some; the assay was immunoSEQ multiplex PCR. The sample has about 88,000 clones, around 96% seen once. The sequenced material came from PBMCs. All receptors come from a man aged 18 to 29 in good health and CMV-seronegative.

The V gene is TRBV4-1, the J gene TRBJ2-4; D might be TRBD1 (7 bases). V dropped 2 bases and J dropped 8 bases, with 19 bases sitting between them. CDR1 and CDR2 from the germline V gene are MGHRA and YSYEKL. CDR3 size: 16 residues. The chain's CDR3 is CASSQHSGGGQYIQYF. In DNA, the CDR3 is TGCGCCAGCAGCCAACATAGCGGAGGGGGCCAATACATTCAGTACTTC.

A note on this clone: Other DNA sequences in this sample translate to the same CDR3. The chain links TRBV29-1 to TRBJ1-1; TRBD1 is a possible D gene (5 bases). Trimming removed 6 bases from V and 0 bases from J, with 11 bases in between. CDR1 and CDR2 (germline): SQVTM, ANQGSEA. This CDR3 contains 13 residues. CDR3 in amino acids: CSVAGRMNTEAFF. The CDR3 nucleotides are TGCAGCGTGGCGGGACGTATGAACACTGAAGCTTTCTTT.

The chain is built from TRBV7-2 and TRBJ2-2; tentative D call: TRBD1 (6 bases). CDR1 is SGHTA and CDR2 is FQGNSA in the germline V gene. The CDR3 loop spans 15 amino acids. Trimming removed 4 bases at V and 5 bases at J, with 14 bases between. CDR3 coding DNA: TGTGCCAGCAGCTCTTTACAGGGAAGGACCGGGGAGCTGTTTTTT. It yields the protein CASSSLQGRTGELFF.

CDR3 region: CASSKETGQSMNTEAFF. CDR3 sequence (DNA): TGTGCCAGCAGCAAAGAAACGGGACAAAGTATGAACACTGAAGCTTTCTTT. The chain carries TRBV21-1 and TRBJ1-1; TRBD1, the table's D call, was not compared with the DNA. TRBV21-1 is labeled a pseudogene. CDR3 length: 17 amino acids.

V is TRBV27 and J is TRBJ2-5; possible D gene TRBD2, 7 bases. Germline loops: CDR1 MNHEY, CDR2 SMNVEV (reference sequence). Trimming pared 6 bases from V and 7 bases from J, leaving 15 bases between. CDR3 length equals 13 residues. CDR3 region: CASRGGDKRTQYF. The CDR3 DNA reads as TGTGCCAGCAGGGGGGGGGACAAGAGGACCCAGTACTTC.

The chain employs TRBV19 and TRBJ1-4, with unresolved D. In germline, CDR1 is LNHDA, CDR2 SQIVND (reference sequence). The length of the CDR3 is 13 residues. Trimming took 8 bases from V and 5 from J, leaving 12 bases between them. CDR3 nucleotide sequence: TGTGCCAGTTGGGCCGGGGTGAATGAAAAACTGTTTTTT. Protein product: CASWAGVNEKLFF.

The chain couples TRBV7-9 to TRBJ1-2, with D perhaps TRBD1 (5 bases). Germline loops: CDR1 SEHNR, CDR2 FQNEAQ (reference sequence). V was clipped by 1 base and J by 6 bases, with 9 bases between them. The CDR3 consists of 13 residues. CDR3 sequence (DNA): TGTGCCAGCAGCTTAGGCAGGGTCCATGGCTACACCTTC. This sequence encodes CASSLGRVHGYTF.

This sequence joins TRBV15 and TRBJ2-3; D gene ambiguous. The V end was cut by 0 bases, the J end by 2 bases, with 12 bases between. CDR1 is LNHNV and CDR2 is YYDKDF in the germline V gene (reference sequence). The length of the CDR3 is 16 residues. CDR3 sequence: CATSRDTGSATDTQYF. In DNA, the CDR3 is TGTGCCACCAGCAGAGATACCGGGTCCGCCACAGATACGCAGTATTTT.

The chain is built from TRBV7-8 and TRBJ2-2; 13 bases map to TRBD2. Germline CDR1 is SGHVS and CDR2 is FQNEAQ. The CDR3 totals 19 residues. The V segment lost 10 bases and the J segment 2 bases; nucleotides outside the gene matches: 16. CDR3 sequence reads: CATTPARTSGRGNTGELFF. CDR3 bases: TGTGCCACCACCCCAGCGCGGACTAGCGGGAGAGGTAACACCGGGGAGCTGTTTTTT.

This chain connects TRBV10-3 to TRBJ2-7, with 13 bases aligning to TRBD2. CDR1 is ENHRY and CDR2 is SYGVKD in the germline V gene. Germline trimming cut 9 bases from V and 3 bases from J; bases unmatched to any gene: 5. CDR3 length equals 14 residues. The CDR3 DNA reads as TGTGCCATAGCCGGGACTAGCGGGATCTACGAGCAGTACTTC. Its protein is CAIAGTSGIYEQYF.

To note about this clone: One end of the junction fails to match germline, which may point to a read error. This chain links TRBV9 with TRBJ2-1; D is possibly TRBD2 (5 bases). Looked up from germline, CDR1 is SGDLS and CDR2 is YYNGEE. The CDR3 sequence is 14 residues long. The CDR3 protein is CASSGPDSHNEQFF. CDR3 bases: TGTGCCAGCAGCGGCCCGGACTCCCACAATGAGCAGTTCTTC.

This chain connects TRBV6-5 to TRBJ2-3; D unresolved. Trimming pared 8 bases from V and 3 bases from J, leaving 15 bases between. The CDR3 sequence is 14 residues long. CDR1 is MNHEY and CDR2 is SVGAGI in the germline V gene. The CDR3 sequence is CASFRSSFTDTQYF. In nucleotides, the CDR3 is TGTGCCAGCTTCCGGTCAAGTTTTACAGATACGCAGTATTTT.

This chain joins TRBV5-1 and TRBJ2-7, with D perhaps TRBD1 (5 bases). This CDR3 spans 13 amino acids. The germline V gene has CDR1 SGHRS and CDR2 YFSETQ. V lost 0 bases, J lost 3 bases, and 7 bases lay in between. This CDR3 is CASSLEGRYEQYF. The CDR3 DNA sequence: TGCGCCAGCAGCTTGGAGGGGCGCTACGAGCAGTACTTC.

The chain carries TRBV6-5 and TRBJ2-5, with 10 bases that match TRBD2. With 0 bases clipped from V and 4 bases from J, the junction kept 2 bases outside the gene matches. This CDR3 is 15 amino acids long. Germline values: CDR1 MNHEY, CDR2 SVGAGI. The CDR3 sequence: CASSYSASGRETQYF. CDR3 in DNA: TGTGCCAGCAGTTACTCAGCTAGCGGGAGAGAGACCCAGTACTTC.

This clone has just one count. The CDR3 sequence is CASSTTSWTSGSISLGSGANVLTF. CDR3 DNA: TGTGCCAGTAGTACGACGTCCTGGACTAGCGGGAGTATCTCACTGGGCTCTGGGGCCAACGTCCTGACTTTC. This chain connects TRBV19 to TRBJ2-6; 13 bases map to TRBD2. The trim removed 4 bases at V and 0 bases at J, leaving 21 bases unmatched. The CDR3 consists of 24 residues. CDR1 and CDR2 from the germline V gene are LNHDA and SQIVND (reference sequence). Supplemented by reference TRBV19 and TRBJ2-6, the full variable domain reads DGGITQSPKYLFRKEGQNVTLSCEQNLNHDAMYWYRQDPGQGLRLIYYSQIVNDFQKGDIAEGYSVSREKKESFPLTVTSAQKNPTAFYLCASSTTSWTSGSISLGSGANVLTFGAGSRLTVL.

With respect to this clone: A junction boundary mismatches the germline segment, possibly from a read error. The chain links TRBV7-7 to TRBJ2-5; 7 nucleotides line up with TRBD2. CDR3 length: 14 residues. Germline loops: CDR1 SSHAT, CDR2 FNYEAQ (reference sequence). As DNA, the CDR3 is TGTGCTAGCAGCCCAAGGGAGGGCCGGGAGACCCAGTACTTC. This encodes CASSPREGRETQYF.

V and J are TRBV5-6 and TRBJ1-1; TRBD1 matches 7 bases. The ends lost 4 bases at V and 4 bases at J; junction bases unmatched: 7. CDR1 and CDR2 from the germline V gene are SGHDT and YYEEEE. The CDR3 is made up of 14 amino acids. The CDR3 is CASSIPTGTTEAFF. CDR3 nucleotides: TGTGCCAGCAGCATCCCGACAGGGACCACTGAAGCTTTCTTT. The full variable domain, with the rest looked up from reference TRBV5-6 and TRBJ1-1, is DAGVTQSPTHLIKTRGQQVTLRCSPKSGHDTVSWYQQALGQGPQFIFQYYEEEERQRGNFPDRFSGHQFPNYSSELNVNALLLGDSALYLCASSIPTGTTEAFFGQGTRLTVV.

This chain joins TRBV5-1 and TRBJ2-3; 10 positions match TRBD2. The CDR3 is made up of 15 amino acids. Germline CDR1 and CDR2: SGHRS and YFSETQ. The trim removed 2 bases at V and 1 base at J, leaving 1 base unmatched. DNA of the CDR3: TGCGCCAGCAGCTTTGGACTAGCGGGCACAGATACGCAGTATTTT. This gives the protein CASSFGLAGTDTQYF.

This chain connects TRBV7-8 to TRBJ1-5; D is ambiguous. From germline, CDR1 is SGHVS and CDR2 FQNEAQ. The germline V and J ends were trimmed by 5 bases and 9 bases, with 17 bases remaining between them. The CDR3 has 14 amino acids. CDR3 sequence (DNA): TGTGCCAGCAGCCGCACCGGGAAAACGGCGCCCCAGCATTTT. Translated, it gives CASSRTGKTAPQHF.

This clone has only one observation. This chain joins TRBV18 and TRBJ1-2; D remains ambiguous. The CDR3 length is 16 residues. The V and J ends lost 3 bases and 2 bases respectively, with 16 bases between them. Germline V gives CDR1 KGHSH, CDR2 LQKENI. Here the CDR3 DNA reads TGTGCCAGCTCACCGTTCGAGGGCAGGCCAAACTATGGCTACACCTTC. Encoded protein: CASSPFEGRPNYGYTF.

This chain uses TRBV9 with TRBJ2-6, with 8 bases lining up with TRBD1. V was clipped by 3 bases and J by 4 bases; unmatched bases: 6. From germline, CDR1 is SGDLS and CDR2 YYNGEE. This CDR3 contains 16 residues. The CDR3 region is CASSADRAQGANVLTF. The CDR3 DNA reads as TGTGCCAGCAGCGCGGACAGGGCCCAAGGGGCCAACGTCCTGACTTTC.

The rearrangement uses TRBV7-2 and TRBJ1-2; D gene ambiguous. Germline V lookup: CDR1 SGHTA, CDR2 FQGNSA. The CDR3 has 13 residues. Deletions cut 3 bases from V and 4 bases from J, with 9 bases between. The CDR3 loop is CASSLEGIYGYTF. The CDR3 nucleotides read TGTGCCAGCAGCTTGGAGGGCATCTATGGCTACACCTTC.

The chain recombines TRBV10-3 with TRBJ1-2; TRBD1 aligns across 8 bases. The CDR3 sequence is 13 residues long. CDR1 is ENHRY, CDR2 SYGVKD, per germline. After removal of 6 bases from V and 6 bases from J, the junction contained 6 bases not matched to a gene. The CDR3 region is CAISVGQGDGYTF. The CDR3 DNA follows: TGTGCCATCAGCGTAGGACAGGGAGATGGCTACACCTTC.

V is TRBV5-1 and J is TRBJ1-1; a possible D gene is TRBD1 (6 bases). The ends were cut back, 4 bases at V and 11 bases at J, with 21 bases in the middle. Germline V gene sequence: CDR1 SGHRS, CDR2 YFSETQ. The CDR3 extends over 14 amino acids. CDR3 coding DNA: TGCGCCAGCAGCACCGGGACATTGGCTTCTGGGGCTTTCTTT. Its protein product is CASSTGTLASGAFF. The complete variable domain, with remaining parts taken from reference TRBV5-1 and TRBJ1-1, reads KAGVTQTPRYLIKTRGQQVTLSCSPISGHRSVSWYQQTPGQGLQFLFEYFSETQRNKGNFPGRFSGRQFSNSRSEMNVSTLELGDSALYLCASSTGTLASGAFFGQGTRLTVV.

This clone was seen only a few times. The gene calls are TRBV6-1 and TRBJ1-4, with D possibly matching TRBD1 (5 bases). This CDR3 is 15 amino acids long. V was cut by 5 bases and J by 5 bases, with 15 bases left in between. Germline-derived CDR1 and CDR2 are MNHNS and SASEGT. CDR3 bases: TGTGCCAGCAGTTTTATGACAGCGCAAAATGAAAAACTGTTTTTT. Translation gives CASSFMTAQNEKLFF.

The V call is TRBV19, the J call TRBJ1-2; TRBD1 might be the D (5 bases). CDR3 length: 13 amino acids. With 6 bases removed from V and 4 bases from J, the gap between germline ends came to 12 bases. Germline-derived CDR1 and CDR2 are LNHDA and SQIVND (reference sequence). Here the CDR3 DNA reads TGTGCCAGTAGATCCGGGGGACGCTATGGCTACACCTTC. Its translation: CASRSGGRYGYTF.

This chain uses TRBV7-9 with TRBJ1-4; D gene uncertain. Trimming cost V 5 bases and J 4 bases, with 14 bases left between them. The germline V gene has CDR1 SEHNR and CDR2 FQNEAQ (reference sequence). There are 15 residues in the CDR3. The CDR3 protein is CASSPPEGDNEKLFF. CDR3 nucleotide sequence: TGTGCCAGCAGCCCCCCCGAGGGCGATAATGAAAAACTGTTTTTT. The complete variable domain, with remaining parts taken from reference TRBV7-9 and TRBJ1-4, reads DTGVSQNPRHKITKRGQNVTFRCDPISEHNRLYWYRQTLGQGPEFLTYFQNEAQLEKSRLLSDRFSAERPKGSFSTLEIQRTEQGDSAMYLCASSPPEGDNEKLFFGSGTQLSVL.

The DNA for the CDR3 is TGTGCCAGCAGCTTAGGGACTAGCGGAAGCACAGATACGCAGTATTTT. Translated, it gives CASSLGTSGSTDTQYF. J is TRBJ2-3 and V is TRBV7-2, with 10 bases fitting TRBD2. The trim removed 1 base at V and 0 bases at J, leaving 1 base unmatched. CDR3 length equals 16 residues. Germline-derived CDR1 and CDR2 are SGHTA and FQGNSA.

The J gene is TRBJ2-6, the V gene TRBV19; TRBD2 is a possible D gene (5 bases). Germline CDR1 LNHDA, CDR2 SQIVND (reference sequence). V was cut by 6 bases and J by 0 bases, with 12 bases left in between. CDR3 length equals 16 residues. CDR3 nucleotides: TGTGCCAGTAGCCGAGACTACCTCTCTGGGGCCAACGTCCTGACTTTC. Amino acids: CASSRDYLSGANVLTF.

The CDR3 coding sequence is TGTGCCAGCAGGCCGACAGGGGCGGCTGAAGCTTTCTTT. Translating gives CASRPTGAAEAFF. V gene TRBV6-1 combines with J gene TRBJ1-1, with TRBD1 identical over 8 bases. V was clipped by 6 bases and J by 6 bases; unmatched bases: 6. The CDR3 runs to 13 residues. Germline V gene data show CDR1 as MNHNS and CDR2 as SASEGT.

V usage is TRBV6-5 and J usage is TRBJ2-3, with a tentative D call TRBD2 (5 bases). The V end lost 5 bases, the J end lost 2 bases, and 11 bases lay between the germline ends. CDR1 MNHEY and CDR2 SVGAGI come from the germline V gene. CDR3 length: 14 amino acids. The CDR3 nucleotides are TGTGCCAGCAGTACCGGGATTCACACAGATACGCAGTATTTT. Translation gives CASSTGIHTDTQYF.